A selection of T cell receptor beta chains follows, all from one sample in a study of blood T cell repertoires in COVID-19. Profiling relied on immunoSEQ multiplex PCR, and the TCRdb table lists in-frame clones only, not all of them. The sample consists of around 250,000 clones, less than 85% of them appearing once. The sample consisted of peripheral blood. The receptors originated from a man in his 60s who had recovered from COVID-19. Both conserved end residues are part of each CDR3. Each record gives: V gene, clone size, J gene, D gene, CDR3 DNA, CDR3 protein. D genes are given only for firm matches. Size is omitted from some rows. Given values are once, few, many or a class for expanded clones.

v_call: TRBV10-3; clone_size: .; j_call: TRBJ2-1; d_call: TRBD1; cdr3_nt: TGTGCCATCAGGGGACAGGCCAACAATGAGCAGTTCTTC; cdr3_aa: CAIRGQANNEQFF
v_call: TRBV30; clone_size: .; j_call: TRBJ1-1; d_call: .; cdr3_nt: TGTGCCTGGAGTAGGGGCAGGCAGAACACTGAAGCTTTCTTT; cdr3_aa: CAWSRGRQNTEAFF
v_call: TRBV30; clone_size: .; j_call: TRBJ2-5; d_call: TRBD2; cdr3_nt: TGTGCCTGGCTCGGGCAAGCGGGGTTGATCCAAGAGACCCAGTACTTC; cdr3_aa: CAWLGQAGLIQETQYF
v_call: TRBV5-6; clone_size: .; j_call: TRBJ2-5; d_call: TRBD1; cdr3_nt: TGTGCCAGCAGCGGGGAGACAGGGAAAGTGACCCAGTACTTC; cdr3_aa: CASSGETGKVTQYF
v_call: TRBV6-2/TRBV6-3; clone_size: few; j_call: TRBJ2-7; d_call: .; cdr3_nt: TGTGCCAGCAGCCGCGGGAACTCCTACGAGCAGTACTTC; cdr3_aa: CASSRGNSYEQYF
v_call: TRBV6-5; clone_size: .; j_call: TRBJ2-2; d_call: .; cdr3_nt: TGTGCCAGCAGAAAGGGGACAACTAACACCGGGGAGCTGTTTTTT; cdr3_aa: CASRKGTTNTGELFF
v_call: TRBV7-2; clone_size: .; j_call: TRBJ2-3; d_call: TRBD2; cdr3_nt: TGTGCCAGCAGCTTAGGGCGGGGGGGGGCAGATACGCAGTATTTT; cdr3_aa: CASSLGRGGADTQYF
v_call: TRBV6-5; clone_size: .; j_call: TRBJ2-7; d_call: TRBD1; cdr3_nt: TGTGCCAGCATCCTGGGACAGCTCCCTTCTAACGAGCAGTACTTC; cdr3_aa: CASILGQLPSNEQYF
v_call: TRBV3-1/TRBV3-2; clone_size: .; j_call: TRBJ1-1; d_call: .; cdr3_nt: TGTGCCAGCAGCCAAGATCGTGGAGGGTGGAAAGCTTTCTTT; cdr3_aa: CASSQDRGGWKAFF
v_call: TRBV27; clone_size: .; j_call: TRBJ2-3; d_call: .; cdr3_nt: TGTGCCAGCAGTGTCCCCCCGGGTAGCACAGATACGCAGTATTTT; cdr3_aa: CASSVPPGSTDTQYF
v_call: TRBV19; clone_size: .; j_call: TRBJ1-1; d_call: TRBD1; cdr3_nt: TGTGCCAGTAAACTAGCCGGGACAGGAACCCGTGAAGCTTTCTTT; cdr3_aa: CASKLAGTGTREAFF
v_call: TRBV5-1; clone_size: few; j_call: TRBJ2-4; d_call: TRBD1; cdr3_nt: TGCGCCAGCAGCATCCGAGGGACAGGGCCGGACATTCAGTACTTC; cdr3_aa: CASSIRGTGPDIQYF
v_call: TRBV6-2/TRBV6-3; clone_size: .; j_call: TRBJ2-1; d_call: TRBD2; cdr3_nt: TGTGCCAGCAGTTCAACCATAGCGGGGGGCTACAATGAGCAGTTCTTC; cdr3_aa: CASSSTIAGGYNEQFF
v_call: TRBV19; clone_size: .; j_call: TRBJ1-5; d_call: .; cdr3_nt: TGTGCCAGTAGGGGGCCGAGCGGGAATCAGCCCCAGCATTTT; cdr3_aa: CASRGPSGNQPQHF
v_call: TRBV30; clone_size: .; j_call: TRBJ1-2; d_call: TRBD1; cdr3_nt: TGTGCCTGGAGAACAAAGGGGGCGAATGGCTACACCTTC; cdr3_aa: CAWRTKGANGYTF
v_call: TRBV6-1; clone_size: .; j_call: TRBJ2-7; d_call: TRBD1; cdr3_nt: TGTGCCAGCAGTGATCCCGGGACAGCGTGGGAGCAGTACTTC; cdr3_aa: CASSDPGTAWEQYF
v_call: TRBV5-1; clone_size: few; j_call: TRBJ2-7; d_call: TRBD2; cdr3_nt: TGCGCCAGCAGCTTGTTATCTAGCGGGCCTTACGAGCAGTACTTC; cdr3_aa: CASSLLSSGPYEQYF
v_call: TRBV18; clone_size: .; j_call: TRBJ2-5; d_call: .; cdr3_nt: TGTGCCAGCTCACCCTCCCAAGAGACCCAGTACTTC; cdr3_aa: CASSPSQETQYF
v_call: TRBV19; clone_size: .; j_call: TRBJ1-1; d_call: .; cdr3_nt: TGTGCCAGTAGTATAAACAGGGATCCGAACACTGAAGCTTTCTTT; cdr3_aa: CASSINRDPNTEAFF
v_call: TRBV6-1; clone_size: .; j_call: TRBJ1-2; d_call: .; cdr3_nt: TGTGCCAGCAGTGAAGGGCGGGCTGGCTACACCTTC; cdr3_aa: CASSEGRAGYTF
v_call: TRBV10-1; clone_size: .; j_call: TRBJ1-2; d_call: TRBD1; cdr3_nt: TGCGCCAGCAGTGAGACAGGGGGCTATGGCTACACCTTC; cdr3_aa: CASSETGGYGYTF
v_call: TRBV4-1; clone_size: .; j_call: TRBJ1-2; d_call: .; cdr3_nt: TGCGCCAGCAGCCCTCCCCTCGGGGGAGTTGGCTATGGCTACACCTTC; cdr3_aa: CASSPPLGGVGYGYTF
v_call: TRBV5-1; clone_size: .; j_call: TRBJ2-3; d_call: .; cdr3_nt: TGCGCCAGCAGCTCCAGCCCGGCTAGCGCAGATACGCAGTATTTT; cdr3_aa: CASSSSPASADTQYF
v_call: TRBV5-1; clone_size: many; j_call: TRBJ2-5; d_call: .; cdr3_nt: TGCGCCAGCAGCTTCGACGAGGGGACCCAGTACTTC; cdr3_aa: CASSFDEGTQYF
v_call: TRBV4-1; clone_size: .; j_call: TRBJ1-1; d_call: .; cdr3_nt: TGCGCCAGCAGCCGGGGGGGTGAAGCTTTCTTT; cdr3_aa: CASSRGGEAFF
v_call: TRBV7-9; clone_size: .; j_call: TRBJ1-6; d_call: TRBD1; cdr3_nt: TGTGCCAGCAGCCCCAGACAGGGATCAAGTTCACCCCTCCACTTT; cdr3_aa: CASSPRQGSSSPLHF
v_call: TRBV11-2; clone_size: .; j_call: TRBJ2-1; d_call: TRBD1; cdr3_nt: TGTGCCAGCAGTCTCAGACGACAGGGGGGTCAGAATGAGCAGTTCTTC; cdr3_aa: CASSLRRQGGQNEQFF
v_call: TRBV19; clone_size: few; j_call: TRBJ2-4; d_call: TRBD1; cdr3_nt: TGTGCCAGTAGTATCGAGGGGGCGGCCAAAAACATTCAGTACTTC; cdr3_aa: CASSIEGAAKNIQYF
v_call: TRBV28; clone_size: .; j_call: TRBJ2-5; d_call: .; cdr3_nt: TGTGCCAGCAGTTTACGGGGGACCCAGTACTTC; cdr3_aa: CASSLRGTQYF
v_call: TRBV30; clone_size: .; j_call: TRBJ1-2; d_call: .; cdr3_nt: TGTGCCTTAAATCAGGGAGGCCTAGGCTACACCTTC; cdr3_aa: CALNQGGLGYTF
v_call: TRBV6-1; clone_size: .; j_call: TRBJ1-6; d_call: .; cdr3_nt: TGTGCCAGCAGTGAATCGCCAACCCGCCTTAGTCTCCACTTT; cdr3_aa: CASSESPTRLSLHF
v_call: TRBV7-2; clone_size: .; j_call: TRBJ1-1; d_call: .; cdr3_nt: TGTGCCAGCAGCTCAACCCCTCGGGCGGGTGAAGCTTTCTTT; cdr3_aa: CASSSTPRAGEAFF
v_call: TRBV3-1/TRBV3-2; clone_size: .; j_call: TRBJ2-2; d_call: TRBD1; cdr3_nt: TGTGCCAGCAGCTTGGGACAGGTGGGCACCGGGGAGCTGTTTTTT; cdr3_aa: CASSLGQVGTGELFF
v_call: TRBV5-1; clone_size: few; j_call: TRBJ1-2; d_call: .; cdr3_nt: TGCGCCAGCAGCCCGGCGGGGGTTGTTGGCTACACCTTC; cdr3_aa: CASSPAGVVGYTF
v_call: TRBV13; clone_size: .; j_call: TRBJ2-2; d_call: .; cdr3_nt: TGTGCCAGCAGCCCCAGGACAGCCCTAGTTCAGGCCGGGGAGCTGTTTTTT; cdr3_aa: CASSPRTALVQAGELFF
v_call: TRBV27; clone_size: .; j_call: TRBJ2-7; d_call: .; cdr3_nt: TGTGCCAGCAGTTTGTTGGGCCGTGAGCAGTACTTC; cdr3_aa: CASSLLGREQYF
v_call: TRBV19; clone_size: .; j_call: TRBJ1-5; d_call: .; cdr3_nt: TGTGCCAGTAGTATAGCCAGGGCTAGCAATCAGCCCCAGCATTTT; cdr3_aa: CASSIARASNQPQHF
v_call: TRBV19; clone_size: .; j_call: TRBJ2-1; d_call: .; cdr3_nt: TGTGCCAGTAGGGCTAGGGGACTCCTGTACAATGAGCAGTTCTTC; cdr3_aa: CASRARGLLYNEQFF
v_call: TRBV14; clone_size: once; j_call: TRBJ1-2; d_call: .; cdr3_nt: TGTGCCAGCAGCCAAGATTCGGGGGGGCGCGGTGGCTACACCTTC; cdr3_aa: CASSQDSGGRGGYTF
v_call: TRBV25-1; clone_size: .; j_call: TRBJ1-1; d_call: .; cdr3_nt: TGTGCCAGCAGTGGGGTCGGGGGGAACACTGAAGCTTTCTTT; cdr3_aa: CASSGVGGNTEAFF
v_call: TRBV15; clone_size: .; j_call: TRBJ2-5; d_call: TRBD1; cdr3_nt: TGTGCCACCAGCGGAAACCGGGACAGGGGGCGCGCGGAGACCCAGTACTTC; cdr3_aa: CATSGNRDRGRAETQYF
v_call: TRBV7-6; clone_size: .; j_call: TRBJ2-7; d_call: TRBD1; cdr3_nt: TGTGCCAGCAGCTTAGTTGGGGACAGGGACCTCTCCTACGAGCAGTACTTC; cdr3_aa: CASSLVGDRDLSYEQYF
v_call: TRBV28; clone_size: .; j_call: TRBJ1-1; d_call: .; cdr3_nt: TGTGCCAGCACCATACCAGGGAACACTGAAGCTTTCTTT; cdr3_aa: CASTIPGNTEAFF
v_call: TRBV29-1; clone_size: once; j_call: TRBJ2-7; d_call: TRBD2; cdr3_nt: TGCAGCCATCAGGTAGCGGGAGTGGTTACTTACGAGCAGTACTTC; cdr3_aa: CSHQVAGVVTYEQYF
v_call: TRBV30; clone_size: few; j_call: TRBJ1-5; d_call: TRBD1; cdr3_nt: TGTGCCTGGAGTGGACAGGGCGGCAATCAGCCCCAGCATTTT; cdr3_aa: CAWSGQGGNQPQHF
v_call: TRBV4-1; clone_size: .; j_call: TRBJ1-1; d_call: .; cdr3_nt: TGCGCCAGCAGCCAAGACGGCGTCCCGGGGAACACTGAAGCTTTCTTT; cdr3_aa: CASSQDGVPGNTEAFF
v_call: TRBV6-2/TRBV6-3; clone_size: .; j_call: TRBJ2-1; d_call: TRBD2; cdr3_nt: TGTGCCAGCAGCGACCGGGGTGCGGGAGCCTACAATGAGCAGTTCTTC; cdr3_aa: CASSDRGAGAYNEQFF
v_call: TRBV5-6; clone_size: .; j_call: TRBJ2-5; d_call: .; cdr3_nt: TGTGCCAGCAGCTTGGGTCGGGGGCAAGAGACCCAGTACTTC; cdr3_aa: CASSLGRGQETQYF
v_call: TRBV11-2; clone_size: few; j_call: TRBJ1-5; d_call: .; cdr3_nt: TGTGCCAGCAGCTCCCAGCAGGGCAGCAATCAGCCCCAGCATTTT; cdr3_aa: CASSSQQGSNQPQHF
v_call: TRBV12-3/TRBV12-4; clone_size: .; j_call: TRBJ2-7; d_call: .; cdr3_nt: TGTGCCAGCAGTTTATTAGACGAGCAGTACTTC; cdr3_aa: CASSLLDEQYF